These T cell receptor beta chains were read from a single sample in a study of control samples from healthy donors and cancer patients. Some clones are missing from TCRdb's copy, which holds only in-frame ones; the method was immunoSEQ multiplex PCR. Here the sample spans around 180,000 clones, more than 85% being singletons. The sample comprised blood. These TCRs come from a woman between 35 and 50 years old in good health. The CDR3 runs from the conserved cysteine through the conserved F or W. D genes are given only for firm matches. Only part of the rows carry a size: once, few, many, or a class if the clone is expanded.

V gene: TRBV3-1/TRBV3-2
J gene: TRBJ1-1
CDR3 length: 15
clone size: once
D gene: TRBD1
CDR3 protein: CASSHAPGGNTEAFF
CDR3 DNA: TGTGCCAGCAGCCATGCCCCAGGGGGGAACACTGAAGCTTTCTTT

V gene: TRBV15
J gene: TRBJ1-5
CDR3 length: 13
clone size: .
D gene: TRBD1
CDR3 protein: CATADRDNQPQHF
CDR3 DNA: TGTGCCACCGCAGACAGGGACAATCAGCCCCAGCATTTT

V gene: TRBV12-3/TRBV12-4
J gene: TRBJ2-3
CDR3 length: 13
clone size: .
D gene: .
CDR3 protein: CASSSGSEDTQYF
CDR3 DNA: TGTGCCAGCAGTTCTGGCAGCGAAGATACGCAGTATTTT

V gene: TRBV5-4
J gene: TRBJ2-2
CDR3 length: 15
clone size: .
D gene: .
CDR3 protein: CASSLVQGNTGELFF
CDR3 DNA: TGTGCCAGCAGCTTGGTTCAGGGAAACACCGGGGAGCTGTTTTTT

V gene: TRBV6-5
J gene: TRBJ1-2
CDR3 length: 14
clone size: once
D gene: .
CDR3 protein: CASSFSSPNYGYTF
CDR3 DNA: TGTGCCAGCAGCTTCTCCAGTCCCAACTATGGCTACACCTTC

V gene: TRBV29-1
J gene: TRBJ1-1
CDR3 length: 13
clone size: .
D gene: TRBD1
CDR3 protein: CSVQTGLGSEAFF
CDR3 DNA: TGCAGCGTACAGACAGGGTTGGGGTCTGAAGCTTTCTTT

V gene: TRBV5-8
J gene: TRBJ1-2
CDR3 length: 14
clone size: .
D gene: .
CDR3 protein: CASSLGPGDIGYTF
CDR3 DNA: TGTGCCAGCAGCTTAGGTCCAGGGGATATTGGCTACACCTTC

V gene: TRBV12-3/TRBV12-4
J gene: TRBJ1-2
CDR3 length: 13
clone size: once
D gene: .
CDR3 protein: CASSFDGVGGYTF
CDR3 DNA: TGTGCCAGCAGTTTCGATGGAGTGGGTGGCTACACCTTC

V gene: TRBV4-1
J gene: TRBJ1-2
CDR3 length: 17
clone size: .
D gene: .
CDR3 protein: CASSNPDKTKNGYGYTF
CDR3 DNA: TGCGCCAGCAGCAACCCGGACAAGACAAAGAACGGCTATGGCTACACCTTC

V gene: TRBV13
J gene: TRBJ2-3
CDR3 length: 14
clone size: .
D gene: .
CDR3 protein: CASSWWQGTDTQYF
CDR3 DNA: TGTGCCAGCAGCTGGTGGCAGGGCACAGATACGCAGTATTTT

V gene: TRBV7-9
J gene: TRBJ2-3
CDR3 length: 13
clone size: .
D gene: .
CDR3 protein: CASSFGSTDTQYF
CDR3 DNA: TGTGCCAGCAGCTTTGGGTCCACAGATACGCAGTATTTT

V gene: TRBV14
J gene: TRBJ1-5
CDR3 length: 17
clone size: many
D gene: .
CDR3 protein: CASSPLEGPPSNQPQHF
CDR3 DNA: TGTGCCAGCAGCCCACTGGAGGGACCTCCTTCCAATCAGCCCCAGCATTTT

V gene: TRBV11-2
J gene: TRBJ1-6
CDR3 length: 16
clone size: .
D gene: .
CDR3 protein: CASSLAGRGSNSPLHF
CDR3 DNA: TGTGCCAGCAGCTTAGCGGGCAGGGGATCCAATTCACCCCTCCACTTT

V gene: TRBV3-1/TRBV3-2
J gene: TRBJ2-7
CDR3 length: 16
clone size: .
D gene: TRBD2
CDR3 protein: CASSQGTSGGRVEQYF
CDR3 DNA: TGTGCCAGCAGCCAAGGGACTAGCGGGGGCAGGGTGGAGCAGTACTTC

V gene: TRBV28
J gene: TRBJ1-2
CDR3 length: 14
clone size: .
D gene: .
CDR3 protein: CASARTGPNYGYTF
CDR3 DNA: TGTGCCAGCGCTCGTACAGGACCTAACTATGGCTACACCTTC

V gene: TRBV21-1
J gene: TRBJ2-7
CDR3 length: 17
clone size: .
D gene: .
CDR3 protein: CASSNPTGQGVIYEQYF
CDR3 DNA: TGTGCCAGCAGCAACCCCACCGGACAGGGAGTCATCTACGAGCAGTACTTC